This entry lists 29 T cell receptor beta chains sequenced from one sample in a study of memory CD4+ T cells and cytomegalovirus serostatus. The protocol was immunoSEQ multiplex PCR, while the TCRdb copy is restricted to in-frame clones and leaves out a portion. The data contain 50,000 to 65,000 clones, around four fifths of them singletons. The sort gate was single viable CD3+CD4+CD8-CD45RO+ cells for memory CD4+ T cells. The sample was memory CD4+ T cells from blood. Receptors originate from an adult in good health and CMV-seronegative.

The chain is built from TRBV18 and TRBJ2-5, with D unresolved. The germline V gene encodes CDR1 KGHSH and CDR2 LQKENI. The CDR3 spans 13 residues. The V gene lost 2 bases and the J gene lost 5 bases, with 9 bases spanning the gap. The CDR3 DNA reads TGTGCCAGCTCACCAAATTTCGGGGAGACCCAGTACTTC. Protein: CASSPNFGETQYF.

The V gene is TRBV5-4, the J gene TRBJ1-1; D gene uncertain. CDR3 size: 15 residues. V lost 0 bases and J 4 bases, leaving 13 bases between the germline ends. Germline lookup yields CDR1 SGHNT and CDR2 YYREEE (reference sequence). CDR3 nucleotide sequence: TGTGCCAGCAGCTTGGATCCAGCTACCTTCACTGAAGCTTTCTTT. Its translation is CASSLDPATFTEAFF.

CDR3 sequence: CASSSHVGTGSGYTF. CDR3 nucleotides: TGTGCCAGCAGTTCCCATGTTGGGACAGGGAGTGGCTACACCTTC. This chain links TRBV28 with TRBJ1-2, with TRBD1 matching 9 bases. Germline V gene sequence: CDR1 MDHEN, CDR2 SYDVKM. Germline trimming cut 4 bases from V and 7 bases from J; bases unmatched to any gene: 10. The CDR3 covers 15 residues.

This clone was seen a few times. The V gene is TRBV7-8, the J gene TRBJ1-6, with a possible D match to TRBD1 (6 bases). CDR1 is SGHVS and CDR2 is FQNEAQ in the germline V gene. The CDR3 is 15 residues long. V lost 2 bases to trimming and J lost 14 bases, with 19 bases between them. CDR3 region: CASSLWETGGGALHF. The DNA for the CDR3 is TGTGCCAGCAGCTTATGGGAGACAGGTGGAGGAGCCCTCCACTTT.

The rearrangement links TRBV6-6 to TRBJ1-1; D is unclear. CDR3 length: 14 residues. Germline lookup yields CDR1 MNHNY and CDR2 SVGAGI (reference sequence). Trimming stripped 6 bases from V and 4 bases from J, with 15 bases between. The CDR3 nucleotides are TGTGCCAGCAGACCCCAGGTTGGGGTCACTGAAGCTTTCTTT. This gives the protein CASRPQVGVTEAFF.

CDR3: CASSVEVGATQYF. CDR3 nucleotide sequence: TGTGCCAGCAGTGTCGAGGTCGGAGCTACGCAGTATTTT. V and J are TRBV6-1 and TRBJ2-3, with D uncertain. Germline CDR1 MNHNS, CDR2 SASEGT. Trimming removed 4 bases from V and 8 bases from J, with 13 bases in between. The CDR3 spans 13 residues.

The J gene is TRBJ2-7, the V gene TRBV14, with D perhaps being TRBD1 or TRBD2 (5 bases each). The CDR3 runs 20 residues. V was clipped by 0 bases and J by 4 bases, with 28 bases between them. Germline CDR1 and CDR2: SGHDN and FVKESK. CDR3 residues: CASSQEVLFGEITGPYEQYF. DNA of the CDR3: TGTGCCAGCAGCCAAGAGGTTCTGTTTGGTGAAATAACGGGACCTTACGAGCAGTACTTC.

This clone is labeled medium-sized. This sample also contains other DNA sequences that code for the same CDR3. V is TRBV28 and J is TRBJ2-2; D is uncertain. Germline V gene lookup returns CDR1 MDHEN and CDR2 SYDVKM. V was pared by 8 bases and J by 1 base, with 5 bases between. This CDR3 is 12 amino acids long. The CDR3, as DNA: TGTGCCAGCTCGCTGAACACCGGGGAGCTGTTTTTT. It codes for CASSLNTGELFF.

The rearrangement uses TRBV7-9 and TRBJ1-1, with D perhaps matching TRBD1 (5 bases). The germline V gene encodes CDR1 SEHNR and CDR2 FQNEAQ (reference sequence). With 4 bases removed from V and 10 bases from J, the gap between germline ends came to 13 bases. This CDR3 region has 12 residues. CDR3 nucleotides: TGTGCCAGCAGCTCCTCAGGGAGAGTAGCTTTCTTT. The encoded protein is CASSSSGRVAFF. The full variable domain, its missing parts supplied by reference TRBV7-9 and TRBJ1-1, is DTGVSQNPRHKITKRGQNVTFRCDPISEHNRLYWYRQTLGQGPEFLTYFQNEAQLEKSRLLSDRFSAERPKGSFSTLEIQRTEQGDSAMYLCASSSSGRVAFFGQGTRLTVV.

The CDR3 DNA follows: TGTGCCAGCAGTTCCACCGCCAGGGACTCCACAGATACGCAGTATTTT. Translation: CASSSTARDSTDTQYF. The chain employs TRBV6-6 and TRBJ2-3; D possibly corresponds to TRBD2 (6 bases). The CDR3 has 16 amino acids. Between the trimmed V and J ends, which lost 4 bases and 2 bases, there was a span of 16 bases. Germline CDR1 and CDR2: MNHNY and SVGAGI (reference sequence).

This sequence joins TRBV6-6 and TRBJ1-1; D gene unclear. This CDR3 comprises 12 residues. With 8 bases removed from V and 6 bases from J, the gap between germline ends came to 13 bases. Germline CDR1 is MNHNY and CDR2 is SVGAGI (reference sequence). The CDR3 DNA reads TGTGCCAGCGATGAAGGGCGGCCTGAAGCTTTCTTT. It is translated as CASDEGRPEAFF.

The genes are TRBV19 and TRBJ1-6; 7 nucleotides agree with TRBD1. V lost 2 bases and J lost 6; bases outside the gene matches: 7. Germline CDR1 LNHDA, CDR2 SQIVND (reference sequence). The length of the CDR3 is 16 residues. CDR3 sequence reads: CASSILTGTVNSPLHF. CDR3 DNA: TGTGCCAGTAGTATACTTACCGGGACAGTTAATTCACCCCTCCACTTT.

This clone rates as medium-sized (0.01 to 0.1%). The chain uses TRBV19 and TRBJ1-1; D gene ambiguous. The germline V and J ends were trimmed by 3 bases and 1 base, with 9 bases remaining between them. The CDR3 spans 14 residues. Germline V gene lookup returns CDR1 LNHDA and CDR2 SQIVND (reference sequence). The CDR3 DNA reads TGTGCCAGTAGTATCGTCCGGGGGAACACTGAAGCTTTCTTT. Translating it yields CASSIVRGNTEAFF.

Regarding this clone: The same CDR3 arises from other DNA sequences in this sample as well. The V and J genes are TRBV5-6 and TRBJ2-6; 7 bases match TRBD1. V shed 3 bases, J shed 1 base, and the junction held 1 base outside the gene matches. The germline gives CDR1 SGHDT, CDR2 YYEEEE. CDR3 length: 15 residues. The CDR3 DNA reads as TGTGCCAGCAGCTCGACAGGGTCTGGGGCCAACGTCCTGACTTTC. This translates into CASSSTGSGANVLTF.

In DNA form, the CDR3 reads TGTGCCAGCAGGACCGGGACAACAGGGTGGAACATTCAGTACTTC. Residues: CASRTGTTGWNIQYF. This chain uses TRBV6-5 with TRBJ2-4, with D possibly being TRBD1 (6 bases). Germline V CDR1 and CDR2: MNHEY, SVGAGI. The CDR3 spans 15 residues. Trimming pared 6 bases from V and 7 bases from J, leaving 19 bases between.

The chain couples TRBV5-5 to TRBJ1-1; 8 bases agree with TRBD1. The CDR3 spans 17 residues. From germline, CDR1 is SGHKS and CDR2 YYEKEE (reference sequence). V dropped 0 bases and J dropped 5; count of bases not matched to a gene: 12. The CDR3 loop reads CASSLGGTGGAGTEAFF. CDR3 sequence (DNA): TGTGCCAGCAGCTTGGGGGGGACAGGAGGCGCGGGGACTGAAGCTTTCTTT.

This chain uses TRBV5-4 with TRBJ1-4; unclear D gene. CDR1 SGHNT and CDR2 YYREEE come from the germline V gene (reference sequence). The V gene lost 5 bases and the J gene lost 3 bases, with 11 bases spanning the gap. The CDR3 sequence is 14 residues long. CDR3 protein: CASREGIANEKLFF. CDR3 bases: TGTGCCAGCAGGGAGGGAATTGCTAATGAAAAACTGTTTTTT. Together with reference TRBV5-4 and TRBJ1-4, the CDR3 gives the full variable domain: ETGVTQSPTHLIKTRGQQVTLRCSSQSGHNTVSWYQQALGQGPQFIFQYYREEENGRGNFPPRFSGLQFPNYSSELNVNALELDDSALYLCASREGIANEKLFFGSGTQLSVL.

This sequence joins TRBV15 and TRBJ1-2; possible D gene TRBD1, 6 bases. Germline-derived CDR1 and CDR2 are LNHNV and YYDKDF (reference sequence). This CDR3 contains 15 residues. V was clipped by 5 bases and J by 1 base, with 14 bases between them. The CDR3 sequence is CATSGSTGFNYGYTF. Written as DNA, the CDR3 is TGTGCCACCAGCGGATCGACAGGTTTTAACTATGGCTACACCTTC.

The chain links TRBV6-1 to TRBJ2-7; 10 bases agree with TRBD1. Germline V gene data show CDR1 as MNHNS and CDR2 as SASEGT. The CDR3 has 13 residues. Trimming cost V 5 bases and J 6 bases; bases outside gene matches: 4. The CDR3 sequence: CASSWGTGAEQYF. The CDR3 bases are TGTGCCAGCAGTTGGGGGACAGGGGCCGAGCAGTACTTC.

This clone appeared once. CDR3 amino acids: CASSGISGRSNYGYTF. CDR3 sequence (DNA): TGTGCCAGCAGTGGTATTAGTGGCAGGAGTAACTATGGCTACACCTTC. V and J are TRBV25-1 and TRBJ1-2; D not resolved. Trimming cost V 4 bases and J 1 base, with 16 bases left between them. The CDR3 contains 16 residues. Per the germline V gene, CDR1 is MGHDK and CDR2 is SYGVNS.

This sequence joins TRBV30 and TRBJ2-7; possibly TRBD2 for D (6 bases). With 1 base removed from V and 9 bases from J, the gap between germline ends came to 16 bases. Germline CDR1 GTSNPN, CDR2 SVGIG (reference sequence). The CDR3 sequence is 13 residues long. In DNA, the CDR3 is TGTGCCTGGAGTGCCCGGGGAGCCGGGGGGCAGTACTTC. It codes for CAWSARGAGGQYF.

The chain joins TRBV7-3 to TRBJ2-6; the D gene could be TRBD1 or TRBD2 (5 bases each). Germline V CDR1 and CDR2: SGHTA, FQGTGA. Trimming shortened V by 5 bases and J by 0 bases, and 20 bases separated the two germline ends. This CDR3 comprises 19 residues. CDR3: CASSLGWDRFGSGANVLTF. In DNA, the CDR3 is TGTGCCAGCAGCCTAGGGTGGGACCGATTTGGCTCTGGGGCCAACGTCCTGACTTTC.

The CDR3 is CASSLELRAMNTEAFF. CDR3 nucleotides: TGCGCCAGCAGCTTGGAGTTACGGGCGATGAACACTGAAGCTTTCTTT. The chain recombines TRBV5-1 with TRBJ1-1; no reliable D call. Trimming took off 0 bases at V and 0 bases at J, with 12 bases between the two ends. This CDR3 has 16 residues. Per the germline V gene, CDR1 is SGHRS and CDR2 is YFSETQ.

The rearrangement joins TRBV4-1 to TRBJ1-3; 7 bases are shared with TRBD1. The CDR3 covers 15 residues. Per germline, CDR1 MGHRA and CDR2 YSYEKL. With 2 bases clipped from V and 4 bases from J, the junction kept 5 bases outside the gene matches. The CDR3 sequence: CASSQIQGGGNTIYF. CDR3 sequence (DNA): TGCGCCAGCAGCCAAATTCAGGGGGGGGGAAACACCATATATTTT.

This chain links TRBV5-1 with TRBJ2-1; D unclear. CDR1 is SGHRS and CDR2 is YFSETQ in the germline V gene. V was shortened by 4 bases and J by 0 bases, with 8 bases between the two germline ends. The CDR3 consists of 14 residues. As DNA, the CDR3 is TGCGCCAGCAGCCGGGCAAACTCCTACAATGAGCAGTTCTTC. Translation gives CASSRANSYNEQFF.

The rearrangement joins TRBV4-1 to TRBJ2-5; 8 bases are shared with TRBD1. V shed 1 base and J 2 bases; nucleotides not matched to a gene: 6. From germline, CDR1 is MGHRA and CDR2 YSYEKL. The CDR3 extends over 16 amino acids. The CDR3 DNA is TGCGCCAGCAGCCAAGGACAGGGGTGGGTGCAAGAGACCCAGTACTTC. Its protein product is CASSQGQGWVQETQYF.

This clone has more than one count but fewer than ten. V is TRBV14 and J is TRBJ2-7, with D hard to call. The V end lost 3 bases, the J end lost 5 bases, and 11 bases lay between the germline ends. CDR3 length: 13 amino acids. Per the germline V gene, CDR1 is SGHDN and CDR2 is FVKESK. The CDR3 loop reads CASSHRTVDEQYF. The CDR3 region has the DNA TGTGCCAGCAGCCATCGGACGGTAGACGAGCAGTACTTC.

This clone occurred a few times. The chain couples TRBV6-5 to TRBJ1-5; 7 bases map to TRBD1. With 4 bases clipped from V and 3 bases from J, the junction kept 6 bases outside the gene matches. The CDR3 totals 15 residues. Germline CDR1 and CDR2: MNHEY and SVGAGI. The CDR3 region is CASSFAGGTNQPQHF. DNA for the CDR3: TGTGCCAGCAGTTTCGCAGGGGGTACCAATCAGCCCCAGCATTTT.

The rearrangement uses TRBV6-1 and TRBJ2-2; 7 bases are a match to TRBD1. Looked up from germline, CDR1 is MNHNS and CDR2 is SASEGT. The CDR3 covers 15 residues. V was clipped by 3 bases and J by 3 bases; unmatched bases: 4. In nucleotides, the CDR3 is TGTGCCAGCAGTGATATAGGGGGCTACACCGGGGAGCTGTTTTTT. It translates to CASSDIGGYTGELFF.